The next 11 T cell receptor beta chains were all read from a single sample in a study of T cell responses to AZD1222 COVID-19 vaccine. The data were produced by immunoSEQ multiplex PCR, yet TCRdb's version contains in-frame clones alone and is incomplete. The table includes about 130,000 clones, 88% detected once. The sample consisted of peripheral blood, taken on day 0 of AZD1222 vaccination. The receptors shown here come from an adult in good health.

CDR3 bases: TGTGCCTCATGGGGACTAGCGGGAGTCCCCAGCTCCTACGAGCAGTACTTC. Amino acid sequence: CASWGLAGVPSSYEQYF. The chain uses TRBV27 and TRBJ2-7; 14 bases align to TRBD2. Germline-derived CDR1 and CDR2 are MNHEY and SMNVEV (reference sequence). The CDR3 is made up of 17 amino acids. The ends lost 11 bases at V and 0 bases at J; junction bases unmatched: 12.

This clone was seen once. The chain employs TRBV15 and TRBJ1-1; D may be TRBD1 (5 bases). The CDR3 covers 14 residues. In germline, CDR1 is LNHNV, CDR2 YYDKDF (reference sequence). Between the trimmed V and J ends, which lost 2 bases and 5 bases, there was a span of 12 bases. This chain's CDR3 is CATSRTRGGTEAFF. In nucleotides, the CDR3 is TGTGCCACCAGCAGAACAAGGGGCGGGACTGAAGCTTTCTTT. The variable domain in full, completed from reference TRBV15 and TRBJ1-1, reads DAMVIQNPRYQVTQFGKPVTLSCSQTLNHNVMYWYQQKSSQAPKLLFHYYDKDFNNEADTPDNFQSRRPNTSFCFLDIRSPGLGDTAMYLCATSRTRGGTEAFFGQGTRLTVV.

The CDR3 bases are TGTGCCAGCAGTGGCAAGGGGGATCGATATAATTCACCCCTCCACTTT. As protein: CASSGKGDRYNSPLHF. The chain couples TRBV9 to TRBJ1-6; TRBD1 is a possible D gene (6 bases). The germline CDR1 and CDR2 sequences are SGDLS and YYNGEE. V was clipped by 5 bases and J by 4 bases, with 16 bases between them. The CDR3 has 16 residues.

The chain couples TRBV3-1 (or the pseudogene TRBV3-2) to TRBJ2-7; 8 bases are a match to TRBD2. The germline V gene encodes CDR1 LGHDT and CDR2 YNNKEL (reference sequence). The CDR3 length is 15 residues. V lost 1 base and J lost 2; bases outside the gene matches: 4. The DNA for the CDR3 is TGTGCCAGCAGCCAAGGGTCGGGAGGGCCCTACGAGCAGTACTTC. Translating it yields CASSQGSGGPYEQYF.

The V call is TRBV5-1, the J call TRBJ2-6; D not certain. CDR1 and CDR2 (germline): SGHRS, YFSETQ. The CDR3 is 14 residues long. V was clipped by 0 bases and J by 2 bases, with 3 bases between them. CDR3: CASSLGTGANVLTF. Written as DNA, the CDR3 is TGCGCCAGCAGCTTGGGAACTGGGGCCAACGTCCTGACTTTC.

The chain is built from TRBV3-1 (or the pseudogene TRBV3-2) and TRBJ2-1; D is ambiguous. The CDR3 totals 11 residues. The germline CDR1 and CDR2 sequences are LGHDT and YNNKEL (reference sequence). Between the trimmed V and J ends, which lost 6 bases and 5 bases, there was a span of 5 bases. The CDR3 region has the DNA TGTGCCAGCAGACTCAACAATGAGCAGTTCTTC. The encoded protein is CASRLNNEQFF.

The chain links TRBV7-9 to TRBJ1-1, with unresolved D. The germline gives CDR1 SEHNR, CDR2 FQNEAQ (reference sequence). CDR3 length equals 15 residues. The V gene lost 5 bases and the J gene lost 0 bases, with 13 bases spanning the gap. This chain's CDR3 is CASSPPQKLNTEAFF. CDR3 coding DNA: TGTGCCAGCAGCCCCCCTCAGAAATTGAACACTGAAGCTTTCTTT.

This clone appeared a single time. The chain carries TRBV6-5 and TRBJ2-7; TRBD2 agrees at 8 bases. The J segment lost 2 bases and the V segment lost 5 bases, leaving 5 bases of the junction unmatched. The CDR3 covers 14 residues. From germline, CDR1 is MNHEY and CDR2 SVGAGI. Here the CDR3 reads CASSNGLATYEQYF. CDR3 bases: TGTGCCAGCAGTAACGGACTAGCCACCTACGAGCAGTACTTC.

This rearrangement joins TRBV19 to TRBJ2-1; 10 nucleotides agree with TRBD1. The CDR3 covers 15 residues. Germline trimming cut 7 bases from V and 5 bases from J; bases unmatched to any gene: 8. Per germline, CDR1 LNHDA and CDR2 SQIVND (reference sequence). The CDR3 spells CASIEDRGRNNEQFF. In DNA, the CDR3 is TGTGCCAGTATAGAAGACAGGGGGCGAAACAATGAGCAGTTCTTC.

This clone was seen just once. This sequence joins TRBV13 and TRBJ1-5; no clear D gene. The CDR3 contains 15 residues. The germline V and J ends were trimmed by 3 bases and 7 bases, with 16 bases remaining between them. The germline V gene has CDR1 PRHDT and CDR2 FYEKMQ (reference sequence). The CDR3 loop reads CASSFRLRTEQPQHF. CDR3 DNA sequence: TGTGCCAGCAGCTTTAGGCTTCGGACGGAACAGCCCCAGCATTTT.

The chain combines TRBV10-3 with TRBJ1-2, with TRBD1 matching over 7 bases. This CDR3 has 14 amino acids. Germline V gives CDR1 ENHRY, CDR2 SYGVKD. The J segment lost 3 bases and the V segment lost 5 bases, leaving 6 bases of the junction unmatched. The chain's CDR3 is CAISSNRGHYGYTF. In nucleotides, the CDR3 is TGTGCCATCAGTTCCAACAGGGGACACTATGGCTACACCTTC.